A single sample is the source of the 19 T cell receptor beta chains below, sequenced in a study of T cell responses to AZD1222 COVID-19 vaccine. Assay used: immunoSEQ multiplex PCR; TCRdb lists only in-frame clones, some missing. The repertoire holds 140,000 to 150,000 clones, more than 85% seen once, with under 6.5% in the top ten. Sequenced material: peripheral blood, taken on day 0 of AZD1222 vaccination. These receptors all come from an adult in good health.

The chain links TRBV7-9 to TRBJ2-3, with D maybe TRBD2 (5 bases). Germline CDR1 is SEHNR and CDR2 is FQNEAQ (reference sequence). Trimming took off 2 bases at V and 6 bases at J, with 12 bases between the two ends. This CDR3 is 14 amino acids long. CDR3 in amino acids: CASSLSLTTDTQYF. In nucleotides, the CDR3 is TGTGCCAGCAGCTTAAGTTTGACTACCGATACGCAGTATTTT.

The chain has TRBV19 and TRBJ1-2, with D unclear. The CDR3 extends over 12 amino acids. Trimming took 3 bases from V and 4 from J, leaving 6 bases between them. Per the germline V gene, CDR1 is LNHDA and CDR2 is SQIVND (reference sequence). The DNA of the CDR3 is TGTGCCAGTAGTATGAGAGTCTATGGCTACACCTTC. Translation gives CASSMRVYGYTF.

The chain has TRBV6-5 and TRBJ2-1, with 7 bases aligning to TRBD2. CDR3 length: 15 amino acids. The trim removed 6 bases at V and 6 bases at J, leaving 11 bases unmatched. Germline CDR1 reads MNHEY; CDR2 reads SVGAGI. CDR3 sequence reads: CASRHPGPGGNEQFF. CDR3 sequence (DNA): TGTGCCAGCAGGCACCCAGGGCCGGGAGGCAATGAGCAGTTCTTC.

The chain uses TRBV6-5 and TRBJ1-2, with D unclear. V lost 2 bases and J 3 bases, leaving 10 bases between the germline ends. The CDR3 length is 14 residues. Germline V gene lookup returns CDR1 MNHEY and CDR2 SVGAGI. CDR3: CASSYRPGDYGYTF. CDR3 in DNA: TGTGCCAGCAGTTACCGTCCCGGGGACTATGGCTACACCTTC.

The chain employs TRBV18 and TRBJ2-7; the match to TRBD2 covers 7 bases. The CDR3 spans 16 residues. Looked up from germline, CDR1 is KGHSH and CDR2 is LQKENI. The V gene end was trimmed by 1 base and the J gene end by 3 bases; junction bases not matched to a gene: 9. In nucleotides, the CDR3 is TGTGCCAGCTCACCACTGGGGCGCGGGGGAGGCTACGAGCAGTACTTC. It is translated as CASSPLGRGGGYEQYF. The whole variable domain, remainder taken from reference TRBV18 and TRBJ2-7, is NAGVMQNPRHLVRRRGQEARLRCSPMKGHSHVYWYRQLPEEGLKFMVYLQKENIIDESGMPKERFSAEFPKEGPSILRIQQVVRGDSAAYFCASSPLGRGGGYEQYFGPGTRLTVT.

This clone has a single count. This chain links TRBV3-1 (or the pseudogene TRBV3-2) with TRBJ2-5; D is uncertain. Germline V lookup: CDR1 LGHDT, CDR2 YNNKEL (reference sequence). The V end was cut by 0 bases, the J end by 1 base, with 12 bases between. The CDR3 extends over 16 amino acids. CDR3 loop: CASSQDVAQTQETQYF. As DNA, the CDR3 is TGTGCCAGCAGCCAAGATGTTGCGCAGACCCAAGAGACCCAGTACTTC.

In DNA, the CDR3 is TGCGCCAGCAGTGAGTCTGGGCAGGGAGACAACTATGGCTACACCTTC. As protein: CASSESGQGDNYGYTF. The chain uses TRBV10-2 and TRBJ1-2, with D maybe TRBD1 (5 bases). Germline CDR1 is WSHSY and CDR2 is SAAADI. The CDR3 extends over 16 amino acids. Trimming removed 0 bases from V and 2 bases from J, with 13 bases in between.

V and J are TRBV6-1 and TRBJ1-1; D remains unclear. The germline V gene has CDR1 MNHNS and CDR2 SASEGT. V was pared by 2 bases and J by 0 bases, with 7 bases between. The CDR3 covers 14 residues. The CDR3 protein is CASSELRLNTEAFF. The CDR3 DNA is TGTGCCAGCAGTGAACTGCGTTTGAACACTGAAGCTTTCTTT.

The chain is built from TRBV20-1 and TRBJ1-4; tentative D call: TRBD1 (5 bases). The CDR3 runs to 11 residues. Germline CDR1 DFQATT, CDR2 SNEGSKA (reference sequence). V lost 6 bases and J lost 8, with 10 bases in between. The CDR3 protein is CSAMTEEKLFF. Written as DNA, the CDR3 is TGCAGTGCCATGACAGAGGAAAAACTGTTTTTT.

The V gene is TRBV30, the J gene TRBJ2-1; D not resolved. The V gene's germline CDR1 is GTSNPN and CDR2 SVGIG (reference sequence). The CDR3 extends over 13 amino acids. V dropped 3 bases and J dropped 0 bases, with 6 bases sitting between them. DNA for the CDR3: TGTGCCTGGAGACCATCCTCCTACAATGAGCAGTTCTTC. The encoded protein is CAWRPSSYNEQFF.

This clone appeared a single time. The chain joins TRBV6-5 to TRBJ1-4, with D possibly matching TRBD1 (6 bases). V shed 6 bases and J shed 2 bases, with 7 bases lying between them. CDR3 length equals 13 residues. From germline, CDR1 is MNHEY and CDR2 SVGAGI. The CDR3 sequence: CASRGATNEKLFF. As DNA, the CDR3 is TGTGCCAGCAGGGGGGCGACTAATGAAAAACTGTTTTTT.

This sequence joins TRBV28 and TRBJ1-5, with 8 bases lining up with TRBD1. Trimming removed 0 bases from V and 7 bases from J; junction bases left unmatched: 8. CDR3 length: 16 amino acids. CDR1 is MDHEN and CDR2 is SYDVKM in the germline V gene. CDR3 sequence (DNA): TGTGCCAGCAGTTTATGGTCCGGACAGGGTGGCCAGCCCCAGCATTTT. Encoded protein: CASSLWSGQGGQPQHF.

The rearrangement uses TRBV18 and TRBJ2-5; D ambiguous. The CDR3 is 14 residues long. Trimming removed 3 bases at V and 5 bases at J, with 13 bases between. Per the germline V gene, CDR1 is KGHSH and CDR2 is LQKENI. The CDR3 loop reads CASSPESEGETQYF. The CDR3 DNA follows: TGTGCCAGCTCACCGGAGTCTGAAGGGGAGACCCAGTACTTC.

The chain is built from TRBV15 and TRBJ1-4, with a weak D call TRBD1 (5 bases). V lost 4 bases and J lost 4, with 10 bases in between. Germline lookup yields CDR1 LNHNV and CDR2 YYDKDF (reference sequence). The CDR3 runs to 14 residues. CDR3 region: CATSKFQGNEKLFF. The CDR3 DNA follows: TGTGCCACCAGCAAGTTTCAGGGTAATGAAAAACTGTTTTTT.

This chain uses TRBV30 with TRBJ1-5, with D hard to call. The CDR3 is made up of 12 amino acids. Germline CDR1 GTSNPN, CDR2 SVGIG (reference sequence). V shed 1 base and J shed 5 bases, with 6 bases lying between them. Here the CDR3 DNA reads TGTGCCTGGAGTGGGGTGGATCAGCCCCAGCATTTT. Residues: CAWSGVDQPQHF.

The J gene is TRBJ2-2, the V gene TRBV18, with TRBD2 matching 10 bases. With V trimmed by 5 bases and J by 3 bases, 15 bases remained unmatched. The CDR3 consists of 19 residues. Germline loops: CDR1 KGHSH, CDR2 LQKENI. CDR3 DNA sequence: TGTGCCAGCTCAAACCACGTCGGCGCTAGCGGGAGTGACACCGGGGAGCTGTTTTTT. Amino acids: CASSNHVGASGSDTGELFF.

The V and J genes are TRBV6-5 and TRBJ2-7; a possible D gene is TRBD1 (5 bases). The CDR3 sequence is 13 residues long. V lost 10 bases to trimming and J lost 3 bases, with 16 bases between them. Germline V CDR1 and CDR2: MNHEY, SVGAGI. CDR3 nucleotides: TGTGCCACCAGACGGACATTTATCTACGAGCAGTACTTC. It codes for CATRRTFIYEQYF.

The DNA of the CDR3 is TGTGCCAGCAGCTTAGAGGATAGTAGACGCTCCTACGAGCAGTACTTC. Translating it yields CASSLEDSRRSYEQYF. The chain combines TRBV11-2 with TRBJ2-7; D unresolved. The CDR3 is 16 amino acids. Germline lookup yields CDR1 SGHAT and CDR2 FQNNGV. V was pared by 0 bases and J by 0 bases, with 12 bases between.

The rearrangement uses TRBV5-5 and TRBJ1-1; D remains ambiguous. CDR1 and CDR2 (germline): SGHKS, YYEKEE (reference sequence). Deletions cut 2 bases from V and 11 bases from J, with 16 bases between. CDR3 length: 13 residues. The CDR3 sequence: CASSFMNTPWAFF. For the CDR3, the DNA is TGTGCCAGCAGCTTCATGAACACGCCATGGGCTTTCTTT.